Listed here is a single T cell receptor beta chain. The target of this receptor is not known. Base qualities were left out, and no much larger clone turns up one base away. Library preparation employed the immunoSEQ multiplex PCR assay. Held by TCRdb, this immuneACCESS table contains in-frame sequences only and omits some clones. Under half of the omission traces to an unresolved V gene where checked; the cause of the rest is unknown. The sample profile shows approximately 27,000 clones; roughly 80% of them were found once. The biggest ten clones account for over 4.5% of the sample. The data belong to a study of chemoradiotherapy in HPV16-positive cancers (dated by TCRdb to between 2020 and 2023). Notes on the research overall: Candidate HPV-specific T-cell clones and common TCR motifs were defined through functional T-cell assays on cells from a couple of HPV16-positive patients. Whether T-cell immunity against the HPV oncoproteins E6 and E7 changes during chemoradiotherapy and whether survival is affected by this immunity were examined in the study. The candidate HPV-specific TCRs and motifs were subsequently tracked in TCR repertoires obtained from some 80 patients with HPV-related cancers. Study-wide conclusions, independent of this receptor: The functional definition of HPV-specific T cells was derived from only two HPV16-positive patients, and the survival association was reported for HPV16-positive patients. Expansion of candidate HPV-specific clones and E7-related TCR motifs was observed in the tumor microenvironment during treatment, whereas no such expansion was observed for non-HPV-specific T cells. In HPV16-positive patients, expansion of HPV-responsive T cells during chemoradiotherapy was associated with improved recurrence-free survival.

CDR1 SGDLS and CDR2 YYNGEE are derived from the germline V gene. Trimming costs V 4 bases and J 3 bases, and their ends lie 10 bases apart. From the cysteine up to the phenylalanine, the CDR3 has a length of 14 residues. Left in the record is the CDR3 DNA by itself, 42 bases read in frame from the first base. Because repertoires were sampled repeatedly during chemoradiotherapy, clonal expansion in the tumor microenvironment could be followed. The input for sequencing was blood, taken from a patient who underwent chemoradiotherapy. The V and J genes are TRBV9 and TRBJ1-4; TRBD1 is a weak D gene call, 5 bases matching. The sequence derives from a human donor with HPV-associated anogenital cancer. The nucleotide sequence reads TGTGCCAGCAGCTCTGACAGCTCTAATGAAAAACTGTTTTTT. The encoded protein is CASSSDSSNEKLFF.